The 26 T cell receptor beta chains presented below share a single source sample, sequenced in a study of T cell responses to AZD1222 COVID-19 vaccine. The method was immunoSEQ multiplex PCR; TCRdb's version includes in-frame clones alone and lacks a portion of them. The data hold some 120,000 clones, with approximately 90% observed a single time. The source was peripheral blood, collected 28 days after the second dose of the MenACWY control vaccine. The receptors shown here come from an adult who received the MenACWY meningococcal vaccine as a control.

The rearrangement links TRBV11-2 to TRBJ2-1, with TRBD2 matching over 8 bases. CDR1 and CDR2 (germline): SGHAT, FQNNGV. The CDR3 spans 15 residues. Trimming cost V 8 bases and J 3 bases; bases outside gene matches: 9. Written as DNA, the CDR3 is TGTGCCAGCCTTCCACGGCGGGGGGTCTACAATGAGCAGTTCTTC. Protein product: CASLPRRGVYNEQFF.

This sequence joins TRBV19 and TRBJ2-2, with D hard to call. The ends were cut back, 3 bases at V and 6 bases at J, with 11 bases in the middle. CDR3 size: 14 residues. CDR1 and CDR2 from the germline V gene are LNHDA and SQIVND (reference sequence). This CDR3 is CASSMFGFAGELFF. CDR3 DNA: TGTGCCAGTAGTATGTTTGGGTTCGCCGGGGAGCTGTTTTTT.

This chain connects TRBV28 to TRBJ1-2; 8 positions agree with TRBD1. CDR1 is MDHEN, CDR2 SYDVKM, per germline. The CDR3 is 15 amino acids. J was trimmed by 3 bases and V by 6 bases; bases with no gene match: 9. Here the CDR3 reads CASSLSTGADYGYTF. Written as DNA, the CDR3 is TGTGCCAGCAGCCTGTCGACAGGGGCGGACTATGGCTACACCTTC.

This sequence joins TRBV27 and TRBJ2-7; D assignment may be TRBD1 or TRBD2 (5 bases each). The CDR3 is 14 amino acids. The V and J ends lost 8 bases and 2 bases respectively, with 16 bases between them. Germline CDR1 MNHEY, CDR2 SMNVEV (reference sequence). CDR3 sequence reads: CASSQLGVTYEQYF. The CDR3 DNA reads TGTGCCAGCTCACAGCTGGGGGTAACCTACGAGCAGTACTTC.

This chain uses TRBV7-8 with TRBJ2-7; D is possibly TRBD2 (5 bases). The V and J ends lost 0 bases and 2 bases respectively, with 8 bases between them. The CDR3 covers 14 residues. Germline CDR1 reads SGHVS; CDR2 reads FQNEAQ. For the CDR3, the DNA is TGTGCCAGCAGCTTAGCCGAGACTACCTACGAGCAGTACTTC. It translates to CASSLAETTYEQYF.

The genes are TRBV7-2 and TRBJ1-3; 8 bases match TRBD1. The CDR3 runs 15 residues. The germline V gene has CDR1 SGHTA and CDR2 FQGNSA. V shed 5 bases and J 3 bases; nucleotides not matched to a gene: 6. The CDR3 nucleotides are TGTGCCAGCAGCCCCGGACAGGGTGGTGGAAACACCATATATTTT. Its translation: CASSPGQGGGNTIYF.

The chain recombines TRBV5-1 with TRBJ1-1, with D tentatively TRBD1 (5 bases). The V and J ends lost 0 bases and 4 bases respectively, with 10 bases between them. Germline V lookup: CDR1 SGHRS, CDR2 YFSETQ. The CDR3 loop spans 14 amino acids. The CDR3 loop reads CASSLVTGRTEAFF. CDR3 in DNA: TGCGCCAGCAGCTTGGTTACGGGGCGCACTGAAGCTTTCTTT. The full variable domain, completed using reference TRBV5-1 and TRBJ1-1, is KAGVTQTPRYLIKTRGQQVTLSCSPISGHRSVSWYQQTPGQGLQFLFEYFSETQRNKGNFPGRFSGRQFSNSRSEMNVSTLELGDSALYLCASSLVTGRTEAFFGQGTRLTVV.

The chain joins TRBV29-1 to TRBJ2-7; D is undetermined. The length of the CDR3 is 13 residues. V shed 3 bases and J shed 0 bases, with 9 bases lying between them. Germline CDR1 and CDR2: SQVTM and ANQGSEA. CDR3 DNA sequence: TGCAGCGTTGAGGACCAGATCTCCTACGAGCAGTACTTC. Protein sequence: CSVEDQISYEQYF.

The rearrangement links TRBV7-2 to TRBJ2-5; 15 positions agree with TRBD2. The CDR3 runs 14 residues. V gave up 4 bases and J gave up 9 bases; unmatched junction bases: 3. The germline V gene has CDR1 SGHTA and CDR2 FQGNSA. The CDR3 spells CASSYRTSGGAQYF. The CDR3 DNA sequence: TGTGCCAGCAGCTATAGGACTAGCGGGGGGGCCCAGTACTTC.

This clone has just one count. The gene calls are TRBV28 and TRBJ2-1; perhaps TRBD1 as D (8 bases). This CDR3 has 16 residues. Trimming took off 1 base at V and 9 bases at J, with 19 bases between the two ends. The germline gives CDR1 MDHEN, CDR2 SYDVKM. CDR3 sequence reads: CASSLLDREGGSEQFF. The CDR3 DNA reads as TGTGCCAGCAGTTTATTGGACAGGGAGGGAGGGTCTGAGCAGTTCTTC.

This clone has only a few counts. The chain is built from TRBV2 and TRBJ2-2; 9 bases fit TRBD2. With V trimmed by 6 bases and J by 4 bases, 9 bases remained unmatched. This CDR3 is built from 16 residues. Germline CDR1 reads SNHLY; CDR2 reads FYNNEI. The CDR3 nucleotides are TGTGCCAGCAGCCTAGAGGCGGGAGGGGCCACCGGGGAGCTGTTTTTT. It is translated as CASSLEAGGATGELFF.

The gene calls are TRBV19 and TRBJ2-2; 9 bases are shared with TRBD2. Trimming took 6 bases from V and 2 from J; bases not matched to a gene: 7. The germline gives CDR1 LNHDA, CDR2 SQIVND (reference sequence). CDR3 length: 16 residues. Here the CDR3 reads CASRAGTSRNTGELFF. As DNA, the CDR3 is TGTGCCAGTAGGGCCGGGACTAGCAGAAACACCGGGGAGCTGTTTTTT.

The chain links TRBV2 to TRBJ2-3, with 10 bases lining up with TRBD1. The V and J ends lost 3 bases and 2 bases, in that order; junction bases with no gene match: 11. This CDR3 contains 18 residues. CDR1 is SNHLY and CDR2 is FYNNEI in the germline V gene. The CDR3 DNA is TGTGCCAGCAGTGACCACCCCGACAGGGGGCTTGACACAGATACGCAGTATTTT. Its translation is CASSDHPDRGLDTDTQYF.

The V call is TRBV19, the J call TRBJ1-2; D might be TRBD1 (6 bases). The CDR3 covers 14 residues. Germline assignment: CDR1 LNHDA and CDR2 SQIVND (reference sequence). V lost 10 bases and J 4 bases, leaving 19 bases between the germline ends. The CDR3 region is CAIADRDNLYGYTF. The DNA for the CDR3 is TGTGCCATTGCCGACCGGGACAACCTCTATGGCTACACCTTC.

This clone was seen more than once but under ten times. The chain couples TRBV6-1 to TRBJ1-2, with D tentatively TRBD1 (6 bases). CDR1 is MNHNS, CDR2 SASEGT, per germline. The CDR3 spans 15 residues. With 1 base removed from V and 2 bases from J, the gap between germline ends came to 11 bases. The CDR3 DNA reads TGTGCCAGCAGTGAAGTCGGGGGGGCAAACTATGGCTACACCTTC. Encoded protein: CASSEVGGANYGYTF.

The chain recombines TRBV28 with TRBJ1-1, with 7 bases lining up with TRBD1. Germline CDR1 and CDR2: MDHEN and SYDVKM. The CDR3 covers 16 residues. Unmatched junction bases numbered 8, after V lost 3 bases and J lost 1 base. The CDR3 region has the DNA TGTGCCAGCAGTTTGGGCGGGGGGACAGCGAACACTGAAGCTTTCTTT. It translates to CASSLGGGTANTEAFF.

The chain carries TRBV27 and TRBJ2-5, with D possibly TRBD2 on 7 matching bases. Trimming cost V 3 bases and J 5 bases, with 19 bases left between them. The CDR3 runs 16 residues. Germline V CDR1 and CDR2: MNHEY, SMNVEV (reference sequence). The DNA of the CDR3 is TGTGCCAGCAGTTTTAGGAGCAGGGGAGGGGTGGAGACCCAGTACTTC. Protein sequence: CASSFRSRGGVETQYF.

The chain employs TRBV6-6 and TRBJ1-5; D is possibly TRBD1 (5 bases). Germline V lookup: CDR1 MNHNY, CDR2 SVGAGI (reference sequence). CDR3 length equals 14 residues. Trimming stripped 2 bases from V and 7 bases from J, with 12 bases between. CDR3 coding DNA: TGTGCCAGCAGTTACAATAGGGGTAGGCAGCCCCAGCATTTT. The encoded protein is CASSYNRGRQPQHF.

This chain joins TRBV3-1 (or the pseudogene TRBV3-2) and TRBJ2-7; 10 nucleotides line up with TRBD1. This CDR3 region has 21 residues. Germline V gene data show CDR1 as LGHDT and CDR2 as YNNKEL (reference sequence). Trimming removed 1 base from V and 3 bases from J; junction bases left unmatched: 21. CDR3 DNA: TGTGCCAGCAGCCAAGTGTCGGGACAGGGGTTCGGAGTGCAAGGAGGCTACGAGCAGTACTTC. It is translated as CASSQVSGQGFGVQGGYEQYF.

This chain connects TRBV27 to TRBJ1-3, with D possibly being TRBD1 (6 bases). Per the germline V gene, CDR1 is MNHEY and CDR2 is SMNVEV (reference sequence). V gave up 5 bases and J gave up 0 bases, with 14 bases separating them. The CDR3 totals 16 residues. The CDR3 loop reads CASSPGGAFSGNTIYF. The DNA for the CDR3 is TGTGCCAGCAGTCCCGGGGGGGCCTTCTCTGGAAACACCATATATTTT.

V is TRBV18 and J is TRBJ1-2, with D tentatively TRBD1 (5 bases). The CDR3 runs to 12 residues. V lost 6 bases and J lost 3, with 8 bases in between. Germline V lookup: CDR1 KGHSH, CDR2 LQKENI. This chain's CDR3 is CASSGTDYGYTF. CDR3 nucleotides: TGTGCCAGCTCCGGGACGGACTATGGCTACACCTTC.

The V and J genes are TRBV23-1 and TRBJ1-5, with 7 bases aligning to TRBD1. TRBV23-1 is designated an ORF whose function remains uncertain. The CDR3 runs 16 residues. V trimming: 9 bases; J trimming: 3 bases; junction bases outside the gene matches: 14. CDR3 in amino acids: CARRDSIITDNQPQHF. The CDR3 DNA reads as TGCGCCAGACGGGACAGTATCATTACGGACAATCAGCCCCAGCATTTT.

This clone was recorded only once. Here the CDR3 DNA reads TGTGCCAGCAGTTGGGGGAACACTGAAGCTTTCTTT. The encoded protein is CASSWGNTEAFF. The V call is TRBV6-5, the J call TRBJ1-1, with D unresolved. The CDR3 length is 12 residues. Germline values: CDR1 MNHEY, CDR2 SVGAGI. V shed 4 bases and J shed 1 base, with 4 bases lying between them.

V is TRBV5-6 and J is TRBJ1-3; D gene uncertain. Trimming shortened V by 0 bases and J by 0 bases, and 4 bases separated the two germline ends. Germline lookup yields CDR1 SGHDT and CDR2 YYEEEE. The CDR3 is 14 amino acids. The chain's CDR3 is CASSLGGSGNTIYF. The CDR3 DNA sequence: TGTGCCAGCAGCTTGGGGGGCTCTGGAAACACCATATATTTT. Full variable domain (rest looked up from reference TRBV5-6 and TRBJ1-3): DAGVTQSPTHLIKTRGQQVTLRCSPKSGHDTVSWYQQALGQGPQFIFQYYEEEERQRGNFPDRFSGHQFPNYSSELNVNALLLGDSALYLCASSLGGSGNTIYFGEGSWLTVV.

The CDR3 nucleotides read TGTGCCAGCAGCTTAGGAGGCACGGTGAGGAACACTGAAGCTTTCTTT. Protein product: CASSLGGTVRNTEAFF. The chain carries TRBV11-1 and TRBJ1-1; D gene ambiguous. Germline CDR1 reads SGHAT; CDR2 reads FQDESV (reference sequence). The ends were cut back, 1 base at V and 1 base at J, with 13 bases in the middle. The CDR3 totals 16 residues. The full variable domain, completed using reference TRBV11-1 and TRBJ1-1, is EAEVAQSPRYKITEKSQAVAFWCDPISGHATLYWYRQILGQGPELLVQFQDESVVDDSQLPKDRFSAERLKGVDSTLKIQPAELGDSAMYLCASSLGGTVRNTEAFFGQGTRLTVV.

The chain recombines TRBV28 with TRBJ2-7; D gene unclear. V lost 6 bases to trimming and J lost 4 bases, with 10 bases between them. Germline CDR1 MDHEN, CDR2 SYDVKM. CDR3 length equals 12 residues. The DNA for the CDR3 is TGTGCCAGCAGCAATCCGGCGTACGAGCAGTACTTC. As protein: CASSNPAYEQYF.